Listed below are T cell receptor beta chains from one sample, sequenced in a study of blood T cell repertoires in COVID-19. Sequencing was performed with immunoSEQ multiplex PCR; in TCRdb, only in-frame clones are kept and a portion is missing. This repertoire shows roughly 50,000 clones, 75% to 80% found once; its top ten account for roughly a fifth. The sample was peripheral blood. Receptors were obtained from a human donor with active or convalescent COVID-19. The donor label of this sample is uncertain. Each CDR3 is given without its conserved first and last residue. Clone size is shown for a subset of rows, as once, few, many or a class of expanded clone.

abundance | v_gene | CDR3aa
. | TRBV19 | ASSQGLEYYGYT
. | TRBV5-6 | ASSFLSGQTSNGYT
. | TRBV6-6 | ASSRGGLAGGSSYNEQF
once | TRBV21-1 | ASSKGFRDRVLFEKLF
few | TRBV5-8 | ASSLRGGDPRYGYT
once | TRBV12-5 | ASGPGQITDTQY
few | TRBV7-3 | ASSPSGTMTHEQY
. | TRBV4-2 | ASSQDGQGSAREQY
once | TRBV30 | AWEVGRAF
few | TRBV20-1 | SASRTAAAP
few | TRBV28 | ASRRQGARGGYT
. | TRBV12-5 | ASGLVEGEYEQY
. | TRBV5-1 | ASSLGAGGADTQY
once | TRBV19 | ASSILGGETQY
. | TRBV6-5 | AGGLAEANTGELF
. | TRBV28 | ASSLQGAFYEQY
. | TRBV6-6 | ASSLGDQPQH
once | TRBV5-1 | ASSFGDRASYEQY
. | TRBV7-2 | ASSSRTGRMYGYT
. | TRBV7-8 | ASSPTGLRGNQPQH
. | TRBV10-3 | AIRELGDSRTYEQY
. | TRBV4-3 | ASSGTSGTDTQY
. | TRBV6-4 | ASSESSGSHNEQF
. | TRBV24-1 | ATSDGGRYEQY
. | TRBV2 | ASSEEISNYGYT
. | TRBV11-1 | ASSLAPGGNTEAF
. | TRBV19 | ASSIPGTNNEQF
. | TRBV5-4 | ASSLGGRGSETQY
. | TRBV10-1 | ASGSDKFTDTQY
. | TRBV5-1 | ASSLAGARVAF
few | TRBV5-8 | ASSSKGGTLSGNTIY
. | TRBV29-1 | SVPRSTEAF
. | TRBV29-1 | SVATGSSYNEQF
many | TRBV7-9 | ASSWGQGDYNEQF
. | TRBV5-6 | ASSSRSGGNQPQH
. | TRBV27 | ASSSYLAGGLEQY
. | TRBV5-6 | ASSPGQGTGHTIY
. | TRBV19 | ASTPTGGNEKLF
few | TRBV6-5 | ASRPHQGDNEKLF
once | TRBV11-2 | ASSLGGLRRVRDQPQH
hyperexpanded | TRBV29-1 | SVETGLGNEQF
. | TRBV6-5 | ASRKDRGAGYT
. | TRBV6-6 | ASSSYRGGAYGYT
. | TRBV28 | ASSSLRGLDQPQH
. | TRBV30 | AWSVRGVSEKLF
. | TRBV5-4 | ATSYDGAQSPLH
. | TRBV19 | ASSIDRSGELF
. | TRBV12-3/TRBV12-4 | ASSGQTYEQY
. | TRBV6-2/TRBV6-3 | ASSPIAGGAYNEQF
. | TRBV7-8 | ASSPDIAKNIQY
. | TRBV11-3 | ASSFLPNIQY
few | TRBV30 | AWSETGLSNEKLF